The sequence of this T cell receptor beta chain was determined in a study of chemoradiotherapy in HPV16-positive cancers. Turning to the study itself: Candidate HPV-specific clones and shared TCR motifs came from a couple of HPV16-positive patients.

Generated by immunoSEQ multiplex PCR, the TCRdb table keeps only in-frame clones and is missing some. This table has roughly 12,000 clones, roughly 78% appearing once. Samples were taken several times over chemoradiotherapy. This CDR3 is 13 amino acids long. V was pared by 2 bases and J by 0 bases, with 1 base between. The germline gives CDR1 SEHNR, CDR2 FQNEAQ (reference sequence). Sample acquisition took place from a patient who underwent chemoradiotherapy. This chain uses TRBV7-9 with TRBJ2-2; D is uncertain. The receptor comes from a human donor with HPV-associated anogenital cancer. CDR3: CASSLTNTGELFF. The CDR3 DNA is TGTGCCAGCAGCTTAACGAACACCGGGGAGCTGTTTTTT.